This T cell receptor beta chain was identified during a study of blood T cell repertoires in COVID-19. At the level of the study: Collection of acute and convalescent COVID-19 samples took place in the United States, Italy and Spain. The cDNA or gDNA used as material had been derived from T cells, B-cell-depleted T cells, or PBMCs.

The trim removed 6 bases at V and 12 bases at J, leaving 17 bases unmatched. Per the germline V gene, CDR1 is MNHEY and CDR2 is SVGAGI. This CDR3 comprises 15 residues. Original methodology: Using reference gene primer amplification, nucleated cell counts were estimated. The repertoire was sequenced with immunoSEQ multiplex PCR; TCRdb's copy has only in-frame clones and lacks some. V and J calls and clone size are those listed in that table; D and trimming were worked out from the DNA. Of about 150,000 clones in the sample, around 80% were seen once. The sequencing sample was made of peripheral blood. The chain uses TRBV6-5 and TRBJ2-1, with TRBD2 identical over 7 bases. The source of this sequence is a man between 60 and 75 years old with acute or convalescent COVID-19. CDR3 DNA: TGTGCCAGCAGATTCGCCCAGCGGGAAGTACAGCGGCAGTTCTTC. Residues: CASRFAQREVQRQFF.